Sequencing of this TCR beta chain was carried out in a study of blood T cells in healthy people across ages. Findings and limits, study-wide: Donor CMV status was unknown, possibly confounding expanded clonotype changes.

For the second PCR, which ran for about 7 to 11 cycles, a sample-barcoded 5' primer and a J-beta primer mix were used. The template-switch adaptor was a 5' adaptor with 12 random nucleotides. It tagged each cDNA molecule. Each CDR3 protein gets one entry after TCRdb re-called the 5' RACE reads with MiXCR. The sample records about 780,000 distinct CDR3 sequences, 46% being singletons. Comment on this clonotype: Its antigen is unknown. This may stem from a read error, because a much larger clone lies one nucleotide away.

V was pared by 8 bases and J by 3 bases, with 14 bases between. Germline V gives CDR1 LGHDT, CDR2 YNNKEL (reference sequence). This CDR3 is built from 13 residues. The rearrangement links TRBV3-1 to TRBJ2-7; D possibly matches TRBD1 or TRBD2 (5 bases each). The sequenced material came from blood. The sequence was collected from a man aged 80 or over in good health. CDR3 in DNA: TGTGCCAGCGACGGGGACGGACACTACGAGCAGTACTTC. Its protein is CASDGDGHYEQYF.